Following are 27 T cell receptor beta chains from one sample sequenced in a study of monozygotic twins with cystic fibrosis. Produced via immunoSEQ multiplex PCR; TCRdb's table is partial and in-frame only. The sample records about 30,000 clones, just under 85% being singletons. The sample was blood. The source of these receptors is a girl aged 2 to 10 with cystic fibrosis.

The rearrangement joins TRBV10-2 to TRBJ2-5; tentative D call: TRBD2 (6 bases). Trimming left V 0 bases short and J 5 bases short, with 13 bases between. Germline CDR1 is WSHSY and CDR2 is SAAADI. The CDR3 spans 15 residues. CDR3 amino acids: CASSESWGAGETQYF. DNA for the CDR3: TGCGCCAGCAGTGAGTCGTGGGGCGCGGGGGAGACCCAGTACTTC.

The chain combines TRBV2 with TRBJ2-7; no reliable D call. V lost 6 bases to trimming and J lost 0 bases, with 15 bases between them. The CDR3 has 15 amino acids. CDR1 is SNHLY and CDR2 is FYNNEI in the germline V gene. The CDR3 reads CASRENYPSSYEQYF. In nucleotides, the CDR3 is TGTGCCAGCAGGGAGAATTACCCGAGCTCCTACGAGCAGTACTTC.

This sequence joins TRBV11-3 and TRBJ2-7, with D perhaps matching TRBD1 (7 bases). CDR3 size: 15 residues. V lost 5 bases and J 0 bases, leaving 14 bases between the germline ends. CDR1 and CDR2 (germline): SGHNT, YENEEA. DNA for the CDR3: TGTGCCAGCAGCCCAGGGGGGACAGCCTCCTACGAGCAGTACTTC. Translating gives CASSPGGTASYEQYF.

This clone was picked up one time. This chain uses TRBV5-6 with TRBJ1-5; maybe TRBD1 (5 bases). V was clipped by 4 bases and J by 5 bases, with 16 bases between them. Germline CDR1 is SGHDT and CDR2 is YYEEEE. The CDR3 covers 15 residues. The CDR3 DNA reads as TGTGCCAGCAGCCGCCGTTGGGGGGTCGATCAGCCCCAGCATTTT. The encoded protein is CASSRRWGVDQPQHF.

V gene TRBV25-1 combines with J gene TRBJ2-1; D might be TRBD2 (5 bases). Trimming removed 0 bases at V and 3 bases at J, with 12 bases between. Per germline, CDR1 MGHDK and CDR2 SYGVNS. The CDR3 is made up of 16 amino acids. CDR3 nucleotides: TGTGCCAGCAGTGAATATCGGGCTACTAGCTACAATGAGCAGTTCTTC. Translation: CASSEYRATSYNEQFF.

The chain carries TRBV5-4 and TRBJ2-7; TRBD2 matches at 9 bases. Germline V gene data show CDR1 as SGHNT and CDR2 as YYREEE (reference sequence). V shed 3 bases, J shed 3 bases, and the junction held 7 bases outside the gene matches. This CDR3 contains 15 residues. The CDR3 DNA reads TGTGCCAGCAGCTCAGGAGCTAGCGGGAACTACGAGCAGTACTTC. The encoded protein is CASSSGASGNYEQYF.

The chain recombines TRBV6-5 with TRBJ1-4; 7 bases map to TRBD1. CDR3 length equals 14 residues. With V trimmed by 6 bases and J by 7 bases, 8 bases remained unmatched. Looked up from germline, CDR1 is MNHEY and CDR2 is SVGAGI. The DNA of the CDR3 is TGTGCCAGCAGCCGACAGGGACGGAGTGAAAAACTGTTTTTT. Protein product: CASSRQGRSEKLFF.

V usage is TRBV5-1 and J usage is TRBJ2-5; D possibly uses TRBD1 or TRBD2 (6 bases each). V was trimmed by 4 bases and J by 5 bases, leaving 27 bases between them. The germline V gene has CDR1 SGHRS and CDR2 YFSETQ. The CDR3 totals 18 residues. The CDR3 bases are TGCGCCAGCAGCATGGACGGTCGGGGGCTCGCCCCTCGGGAGACCCAGTACTTC. This sequence encodes CASSMDGRGLAPRETQYF.

The chain employs TRBV4-2 and TRBJ1-4, with 11 bases identical to TRBD1. CDR1 is LGHNA and CDR2 is YNFKEQ in the germline V gene. The length of the CDR3 is 15 residues. The V segment lost 4 bases and the J segment 8 bases; nucleotides outside the gene matches: 6. This chain's CDR3 is CASSPDRGLGEKLFF. Written as DNA, the CDR3 is TGTGCCAGCAGCCCGGACAGGGGGCTCGGGGAAAAACTGTTTTTT.

The chain couples TRBV5-1 to TRBJ1-1, with 8 bases matching TRBD1. The CDR3 runs 14 residues. The V gene end was trimmed by 8 bases and the J gene end by 1 base; junction bases not matched to a gene: 7. Germline lookup yields CDR1 SGHRS and CDR2 YFSETQ. CDR3 loop: CASCLQGENTEAFF. As DNA, the CDR3 is TGCGCCAGTTGTTTACAGGGGGAGAACACTGAAGCTTTCTTT.

The chain recombines TRBV5-1 with TRBJ1-1, with D uncertain. The CDR3 loop spans 12 amino acids. V lost 2 bases to trimming and J lost 5 bases, with 7 bases between them. Germline-derived CDR1 and CDR2 are SGHRS and YFSETQ. The CDR3 DNA reads TGCGCCAGCAGCTTAAGAGGAACTGAAGCTTTCTTT. Residues: CASSLRGTEAFF.

The V call is TRBV7-8, the J call TRBJ2-7; D is undetermined. V was pared by 5 bases and J by 3 bases, with 17 bases between. The CDR3 contains 15 residues. Per the germline V gene, CDR1 is SGHVS and CDR2 is FQNEAQ. The CDR3 nucleotides are TGTGCCAGCAGCCCCACGGCAGGACCGAGCTACGAGCAGTACTTC. Its translation is CASSPTAGPSYEQYF.

The J gene is TRBJ2-3, the V gene TRBV28; D call uncertain. With 6 bases removed from V and 4 bases from J, the gap between germline ends came to 8 bases. Germline lookup yields CDR1 MDHEN and CDR2 SYDVKM. The CDR3 contains 12 residues. The CDR3 sequence is CASRPQSDTQYF. CDR3 bases: TGTGCCAGCAGACCTCAGTCAGATACGCAGTATTTT.

V gene TRBV7-8 combines with J gene TRBJ1-5; D unclear. V was clipped by 5 bases and J by 8 bases, with 16 bases between them. CDR3 length: 14 residues. Germline-derived CDR1 and CDR2 are SGHVS and FQNEAQ. This chain's CDR3 is CASSPGRVREPQHF. The CDR3 nucleotides read TGTGCCAGCAGCCCCGGCCGGGTTAGAGAGCCCCAGCATTTT.

This chain joins TRBV10-3 and TRBJ2-2, with a tentative D call TRBD2 (7 bases). Germline CDR1 ENHRY, CDR2 SYGVKD. The CDR3 length is 15 residues. Trimming cost V 8 bases and J 0 bases, with 13 bases left between them. The CDR3 spells CAIGGAQTNTGELFF. Here the CDR3 DNA reads TGTGCCATCGGGGGGGCCCAGACGAACACCGGGGAGCTGTTTTTT.

The chain carries TRBV5-1 and TRBJ2-1; 7 bases agree with TRBD2. V shed 2 bases and J 1 base; nucleotides not matched to a gene: 6. Germline lookup yields CDR1 SGHRS and CDR2 YFSETQ. The CDR3 consists of 16 residues. CDR3 protein: CASSLSPAGSYNEQFF. DNA for the CDR3: TGCGCCAGCAGCTTATCCCCAGCGGGATCCTACAATGAGCAGTTCTTC.

The chain links TRBV5-1 to TRBJ2-1, with TRBD2 matching over 11 bases. Per the germline V gene, CDR1 is SGHRS and CDR2 is YFSETQ. CDR3 length equals 16 residues. V trimming: 3 bases; J trimming: 4 bases; junction bases outside the gene matches: 6. The CDR3 here is CASSYRLAGGYNEQFF. Here the CDR3 DNA reads TGCGCCAGCAGCTACCGCCTAGCGGGAGGTTACAATGAGCAGTTCTTC. The whole variable domain, filled in from reference TRBV5-1 and TRBJ2-1, reads KAGVTQTPRYLIKTRGQQVTLSCSPISGHRSVSWYQQTPGQGLQFLFEYFSETQRNKGNFPGRFSGRQFSNSRSEMNVSTLELGDSALYLCASSYRLAGGYNEQFFGPGTRLTVL.

CDR3 region: CASSYVTGGYNSPLHF. In DNA, the CDR3 is TGTGCCAGCAGTTACGTGACAGGAGGTTATAATTCACCCCTCCACTTT. The chain has TRBV6-5 and TRBJ1-6; D is perhaps TRBD1 (6 bases). Trimming took off 2 bases at V and 4 bases at J, with 12 bases between the two ends. The CDR3 is made up of 16 amino acids. Germline-derived CDR1 and CDR2 are MNHEY and SVGAGI.

J is TRBJ2-1 and V is TRBV19; possible D gene TRBD2, 5 bases. Trimming removed 1 base at V and 0 bases at J, with 7 bases between. The germline V gene has CDR1 LNHDA and CDR2 SQIVND (reference sequence). The CDR3 totals 15 residues. The CDR3 spells CASSIVRGSYNEQFF. Written as DNA, the CDR3 is TGTGCCAGTAGTATAGTTCGGGGCTCCTACAATGAGCAGTTCTTC.

This CDR3 reads CASIGTGNTEAFF. The CDR3 DNA follows: TGTGCCAGCATAGGGACAGGGAACACTGAAGCTTTCTTT. The chain combines TRBV2 with TRBJ1-1; the match to TRBD1 covers 8 bases. Germline trimming cut 7 bases from V and 1 base from J; bases unmatched to any gene: 2. In germline, CDR1 is SNHLY, CDR2 FYNNEI. This CDR3 is 13 amino acids long. The entire variable domain, with the rest obtained from reference TRBV2 and TRBJ1-1, is as follows: EPEVTQTPSHQVTQMGQEVILRCVPISNHLYFYWYRQILGQKVEFLVSFYNNEISEKSEIFDDQFSVERPDGSNFTLKIRSTKLEDSAMYFCASIGTGNTEAFFGQGTRLTVV.

The J gene is TRBJ1-4, the V gene TRBV28, with D maybe TRBD1 (5 bases). CDR1 is MDHEN and CDR2 is SYDVKM in the germline V gene. The CDR3 runs 17 residues. V shed 2 bases and J shed 2 bases, with 15 bases lying between them. Here the CDR3 reads CASSLQQGWSTNEKLFF. Written as DNA, the CDR3 is TGTGCCAGCAGTTTACAGCAGGGATGGAGCACTAATGAAAAACTGTTTTTT.

The CDR3 DNA reads TGTGCCAGCAGTCTCGGAATCTCTGGAAACACCATATATTTT. Protein: CASSLGISGNTIYF. The chain has TRBV27 and TRBJ1-3; the D is unclear. Germline loops: CDR1 MNHEY, CDR2 SMNVEV (reference sequence). This CDR3 is 14 amino acids long. V gave up 5 bases and J gave up 0 bases, with 8 bases separating them.

This rearrangement joins TRBV30 to TRBJ1-1; D gene ambiguous. The CDR3 runs 14 residues. In germline, CDR1 is GTSNPN, CDR2 SVGIG (reference sequence). The V end lost 3 bases, the J end lost 6 bases, and 17 bases lay between the germline ends. CDR3 loop: CAWRHRLSLSEAFF. The CDR3 DNA is TGTGCCTGGAGACACCGGCTCTCCCTTTCTGAAGCTTTCTTT.

This rearrangement joins TRBV4-1 to TRBJ2-2; D is perhaps TRBD1 (6 bases). V gave up 0 bases and J gave up 4 bases, with 12 bases separating them. CDR1 is MGHRA, CDR2 YSYEKL, per germline. This CDR3 has 16 amino acids. The CDR3 sequence is CASSQDQGTSTGELFF. CDR3 coding DNA: TGCGCCAGCAGCCAAGATCAGGGGACGAGCACCGGGGAGCTGTTTTTT.

CDR3 DNA: TGTGCCAGCAGATTTACTAGCAACTCCTACAATGAGCAGTTCTTC. This gives the protein CASRFTSNSYNEQFF. V gene TRBV5-4 combines with J gene TRBJ2-1, with a tentative D call TRBD2 (6 bases). Trimming took 5 bases from V and 0 from J, leaving 12 bases between them. The germline V gene encodes CDR1 SGHNT and CDR2 YYREEE (reference sequence). The CDR3 has 15 residues.

The chain joins TRBV11-2 to TRBJ2-2; TRBD2 matches 7 bases. Germline CDR1 SGHAT, CDR2 FQNNGV. CDR3 length equals 17 residues. V gave up 2 bases and J gave up 8 bases; unmatched junction bases: 14. Written as DNA, the CDR3 is TGTGCCAGCAGCTTACGGCTAGCGGAGGGGTTTCGGGGGGAGCTGTTTTTT. Encoded protein: CASSLRLAEGFRGELFF.

This clone came up a few times. CDR3 DNA sequence: TGCGCCAGCAGATCCCCAGGGGGGAACTACGAGCAGTACTTC. It encodes CASRSPGGNYEQYF. V and J are TRBV5-1 and TRBJ2-7, with TRBD1 as a possible D gene (7 bases). CDR1 and CDR2 (germline): SGHRS, YFSETQ. The CDR3 totals 14 residues. V lost 5 bases to trimming and J lost 3 bases, with 15 bases between them.